These 24 T cell receptor beta chains originate from one sample sequenced in a study of Ad26.COV2.S vaccination and SARS-CoV-2 variants. The sample's treatment: around 19 received Ad26.COV2.S at low or high dose, single or two shots; a few received placebo; per-sample allocation not given. On day 63 after the first injection, vaccine and placebo recipients gave samples. Using immunoSEQ multiplex PCR, the repertoire was profiled, and TCRdb retains in-frame clones only, with some absent. There are about 680,000 clones in the sample; around 89% occur only once, and about 1.5% lies in the top ten. Source: peripheral blood, taken in a trial of Ad26.COV2.S vaccine versus placebo. The source is a person aged 18 to 65 who received the Ad26.COV2.S COVID-19 vaccine or a placebo.

This chain connects TRBV6-5 to TRBJ2-7; 9 nucleotides match TRBD1. Germline assignment: CDR1 MNHEY and CDR2 SVGAGI. The CDR3 covers 13 residues. The J segment lost 5 bases and the V segment lost 10 bases, leaving 9 bases of the junction unmatched. As DNA, the CDR3 is TGTGCCACCGCCCGGGACAGGGTCCACGAGCAGTACTTC. Translated, it gives CATARDRVHEQYF.

The chain has TRBV5-1 and TRBJ2-1; D may correspond to TRBD1 or TRBD2 (5 bases each). Germline values: CDR1 SGHRS, CDR2 YFSETQ. The germline V and J ends were trimmed by 10 bases and 7 bases, with 15 bases remaining between them. The CDR3 spans 12 residues. In DNA form, the CDR3 reads TGCGCCCGCTTTCGGGGACCGAATGAGCAGTTCTTC. Translated, it gives CARFRGPNEQFF.

The chain has TRBV5-1 and TRBJ2-2, with 11 bases that match TRBD2. V lost 3 bases, J lost 3 bases, and 4 bases stayed unmatched. CDR3 length equals 16 residues. CDR1 is SGHRS, CDR2 YFSETQ, per germline. The CDR3 protein is CASSSTSGSYTGELFF. CDR3 in DNA: TGCGCCAGCAGCTCCACTAGCGGGAGTTACACCGGGGAGCTGTTTTTT.

The chain combines TRBV18 with TRBJ1-1; D gene uncertain. This CDR3 contains 12 residues. The germline V gene encodes CDR1 KGHSH and CDR2 LQKENI. V lost 3 bases and J lost 8, with 10 bases in between. CDR3 loop: CASSPAGREAFF. CDR3 nucleotides: TGTGCCAGCTCACCCGCAGGCAGGGAAGCTTTCTTT.

This chain connects TRBV6-6 to TRBJ2-5; 7 nucleotides line up with TRBD2. V lost 8 bases to trimming and J lost 5 bases; unmatched junction nucleotides: 5. The CDR3 covers 12 residues. CDR1 is MNHNY and CDR2 is SVGAGI in the germline V gene (reference sequence). The CDR3 loop reads CASGLGGETQYF. The CDR3 DNA sequence: TGTGCCAGCGGCTTGGGAGGGGAGACCCAGTACTTC.

The gene calls are TRBV10-1 and TRBJ1-2; 8 bases align to TRBD1. There are 13 residues in the CDR3. Germline values: CDR1 WNHNN, CDR2 SYGVQD (reference sequence). V trimming: 6 bases; J trimming: 6 bases; junction bases outside the gene matches: 6. CDR3 residues: CASSPGQGHGYTF. The CDR3 coding sequence is TGCGCCAGCAGCCCCGGACAGGGACATGGCTACACCTTC.

The chain carries TRBV5-1 and TRBJ2-7, with 9 bases aligning to TRBD1. CDR1 is SGHRS and CDR2 is YFSETQ in the germline V gene. The J segment lost 5 bases and the V segment lost 3 bases, leaving 9 bases of the junction unmatched. The CDR3 length is 15 residues. CDR3 region: CASSSVGTGFHEQYF. The CDR3 nucleotides read TGCGCCAGCAGCTCGGTCGGGACAGGGTTCCACGAGCAGTACTTC.

Comments on this clone: The sample holds other DNA sequences that translate to the same CDR3. The chain joins TRBV7-9 to TRBJ1-2; D is ambiguous. Trimming shortened V by 1 base and J by 3 bases, and 6 bases separated the two germline ends. The CDR3 covers 13 residues. Germline V lookup: CDR1 SEHNR, CDR2 FQNEAQ (reference sequence). CDR3 nucleotides: TGTGCCAGCAGCTTAGAAGGGTACTATGGCTACACCTTC. Its translation is CASSLEGYYGYTF.

DNA for the CDR3: TGTGCCAGCGGACGCCGGTGCGGGAGCTCCTACGAGCAGTACTTC. Its translation is CASGRRCGSSYEQYF. The J gene is TRBJ2-7, the V gene TRBV21-1; the table gives TRBD2 as D, unverified against the DNA. TRBV21-1 is listed as a pseudogene. The CDR3 runs 15 residues.

The V call is TRBV4-1, the J call TRBJ2-7, with TRBD1 matching 8 bases. The CDR3 has 11 amino acids. V shed 10 bases and J 11 bases; nucleotides not matched to a gene: 10. The germline V gene has CDR1 MGHRA and CDR2 YSYEKL. The CDR3 region has the DNA TGCGCCAACATAGGACAGGGAGTTAAGTACTTC. Its protein is CANIGQGVKYF.

Note on this clone: This specimen includes other DNA sequences encoding the same CDR3. This chain joins TRBV9 and TRBJ1-1; D is unclear. The germline gives CDR1 SGDLS, CDR2 YYNGEE. V was shortened by 0 bases and J by 0 bases, with 3 bases between the two germline ends. This CDR3 has 13 residues. CDR3: CASSVAVNTEAFF. In DNA form, the CDR3 reads TGTGCCAGCAGCGTAGCTGTGAACACTGAAGCTTTCTTT.

This sequence joins TRBV18 and TRBJ2-6; the D gene is possibly TRBD1 (6 bases). CDR1 is KGHSH and CDR2 is LQKENI in the germline V gene. The CDR3 is made up of 15 amino acids. Trimming took 2 bases from V and 2 from J, leaving 7 bases between them. Here the CDR3 reads CASSPSGAGANVLTF. In DNA, the CDR3 is TGTGCCAGCTCACCATCAGGGGCTGGGGCCAACGTCCTGACTTTC.

V is TRBV5-1 and J is TRBJ2-7; 7 bases match TRBD2. The V and J ends lost 0 bases and 0 bases, in that order; junction bases with no gene match: 3. Per germline, CDR1 SGHRS and CDR2 YFSETQ. This CDR3 has 15 amino acids. The CDR3 sequence: CASSLGGGSSYEQYF. In DNA form, the CDR3 reads TGCGCCAGCAGCTTGGGAGGCGGGAGCTCCTACGAGCAGTACTTC.

The chain carries TRBV19 and TRBJ2-5; D gene ambiguous. This CDR3 has 13 residues. The V and J ends lost 7 bases and 5 bases respectively, with 14 bases between them. The germline gives CDR1 LNHDA, CDR2 SQIVND (reference sequence). This chain's CDR3 is CASKNAVAETQYF. In DNA form, the CDR3 reads TGTGCCAGTAAGAACGCTGTGGCGGAGACCCAGTACTTC.

This clone is a singleton in its sample. The J gene is TRBJ1-4, the V gene TRBV7-2; D might be TRBD1 (6 bases). Looked up from germline, CDR1 is SGHTA and CDR2 is FQGNSA. Between the trimmed V and J ends, which lost 5 bases and 8 bases, there was a span of 21 bases. The CDR3 length is 16 residues. CDR3 protein: CASSGTRGGVLEKLFF. The DNA for the CDR3 is TGTGCCAGCAGCGGGACAAGGGGAGGGGTACTGGAAAAACTGTTTTTT.

The chain links TRBV19 to TRBJ2-3, with 11 bases fitting TRBD2. Trimming at V came to 5 bases and at J to 2 bases, leaving 3 bases not matched to a gene. CDR1 and CDR2 (germline): LNHDA, SQIVND (reference sequence). The CDR3 spans 15 residues. The CDR3 here is CASSPLAGVTDTQYF. CDR3 coding DNA: TGTGCCAGTAGTCCACTAGCGGGAGTCACAGATACGCAGTATTTT.

The chain is built from TRBV4-2 and TRBJ2-6; tentatively, D is TRBD1 or TRBD2 (5 bases each). Germline V gene lookup returns CDR1 LGHNA and CDR2 YNFKEQ. Trimming stripped 6 bases from V and 2 bases from J, with 8 bases between. The CDR3 spans 14 residues. The CDR3 here is CASRRDPGANVLTF. CDR3 bases: TGTGCCAGCAGAAGGGACCCTGGGGCCAACGTCCTGACTTTC.

This clone was recorded once. Here the CDR3 DNA reads TGTGCCAGCACGACTGGAAACACCATATATTTT. Translation gives CASTTGNTIYF. This sequence joins TRBV5-4 and TRBJ1-3; D ambiguous. Trimming took off 6 bases at V and 2 bases at J, with 3 bases between the two ends. The CDR3 consists of 11 residues. Germline CDR1 is SGHNT and CDR2 is YYREEE (reference sequence).

The chain has TRBV6-1 and TRBJ2-7; D is unclear. CDR1 and CDR2 (germline): MNHNS, SASEGT. This CDR3 contains 14 residues. V was cut by 2 bases and J by 3 bases, with 11 bases left in between. The CDR3 protein is CASSESGQDYEQYF. The CDR3, as DNA: TGTGCCAGCAGTGAATCCGGCCAGGACTACGAGCAGTACTTC.

The chain employs TRBV6-5 and TRBJ1-6; D gene ambiguous. The CDR3 contains 15 residues. The V gene lost 7 bases and the J gene lost 8 bases, with 18 bases spanning the gap. The V gene's germline CDR1 is MNHEY and CDR2 SVGAGI. CDR3 amino acids: CASTPGLSADSPLHF. CDR3 DNA: TGTGCCAGCACCCCAGGTCTCTCAGCAGATTCACCCCTCCACTTT.

The J gene is TRBJ2-1, the V gene TRBV7-9, with TRBD1 matching 7 bases. This CDR3 region has 15 residues. Trimming removed 4 bases from V and 4 bases from J; junction bases left unmatched: 7. Germline CDR1 SEHNR, CDR2 FQNEAQ (reference sequence). The CDR3 DNA sequence: TGTGCCAGCAGCTCGGGACAGAGCTTATACAATGAGCAGTTCTTC. It is translated as CASSSGQSLYNEQFF.

The gene calls are TRBV16 and TRBJ1-5; possible D gene TRBD1, 5 bases. Per germline, CDR1 KGHSY and CDR2 FQNENV. CDR3 length: 15 amino acids. The V end lost 0 bases, the J end lost 6 bases, and 12 bases lay between the germline ends. The CDR3 reads CASSQSPDRAQPQHF. In nucleotides, the CDR3 is TGTGCCAGCAGCCAATCCCCCGACAGAGCTCAGCCCCAGCATTTT.

The chain employs TRBV7-2 and TRBJ1-2; 10 nucleotides agree with TRBD1. The CDR3 is 16 amino acids. V gave up 3 bases and J gave up 2 bases; unmatched junction bases: 6. The germline V gene has CDR1 SGHTA and CDR2 FQGNSA. The CDR3 region is CASSFQTGGINYGYTF. CDR3 nucleotides: TGTGCCAGCAGCTTCCAGACAGGGGGCATCAACTATGGCTACACCTTC.

The chain carries TRBV30 and TRBJ2-5; the D gene is possibly TRBD1 (6 bases). CDR3 length: 15 residues. V was shortened by 3 bases and J by 5 bases, with 19 bases between the two germline ends. CDR1 is GTSNPN, CDR2 SVGIG, per germline (reference sequence). In DNA form, the CDR3 reads TGTGCCTGGAGCCGGGATTCAGGGGTTCGGGAGACCCAGTACTTC. Residues: CAWSRDSGVRETQYF.